The clone carrying this T cell receptor (beta chain) was found a few times. What it binds is unknown. This entry belongs to a study of chemoradiotherapy in HPV16-positive cancers. Method: immunoSEQ multiplex PCR; TCRdb's copy keeps in-frame clones and lacks some. This table holds about 12,000 clones, 75% found once. CDR1 KGHSH and CDR2 LQKENI come from the germline V gene. V was pared by 2 bases and J by 3 bases, with 7 bases of the junction left unmatched. This CDR3 has 15 residues. Study-level results: For HPV16-positive patients, expanding HPV-responsive T cells associated with longer recurrence-free survival. Only two HPV16-positive patients supplied the functional HPV-specificity definition. Non-HPV-specific T cells did not expand in tumors during treatment, whereas candidate HPV-specific clones and E7-related motifs did.

This sequence joins TRBV18 and TRBJ2-7, with 7 bases matching TRBD1. The sample was gathered from a patient who underwent chemoradiotherapy. The clonotype was recovered from a human donor with HPV-associated anogenital cancer. CDR3 nucleotides: TGTGCCAGCTCACCAATCCGGGACAGTTACTACGAGCAGTACTTC. It encodes CASSPIRDSYYEQYF.